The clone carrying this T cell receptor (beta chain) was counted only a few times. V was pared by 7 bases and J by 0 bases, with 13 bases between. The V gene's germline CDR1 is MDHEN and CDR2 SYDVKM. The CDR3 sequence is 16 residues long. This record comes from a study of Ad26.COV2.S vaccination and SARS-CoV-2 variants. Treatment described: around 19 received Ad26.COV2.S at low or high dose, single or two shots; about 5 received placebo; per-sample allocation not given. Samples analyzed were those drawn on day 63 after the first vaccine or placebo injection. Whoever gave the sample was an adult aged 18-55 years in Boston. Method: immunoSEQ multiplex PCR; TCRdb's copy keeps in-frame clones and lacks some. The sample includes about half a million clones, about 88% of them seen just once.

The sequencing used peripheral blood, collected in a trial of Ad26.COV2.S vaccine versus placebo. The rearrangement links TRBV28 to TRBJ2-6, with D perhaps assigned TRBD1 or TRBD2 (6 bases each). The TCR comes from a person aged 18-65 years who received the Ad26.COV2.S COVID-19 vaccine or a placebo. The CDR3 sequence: CASTGGKTSGANVLTF. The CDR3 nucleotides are TGTGCCAGCACCGGGGGCAAGACCTCTGGGGCCAACGTCCTGACTTTC.